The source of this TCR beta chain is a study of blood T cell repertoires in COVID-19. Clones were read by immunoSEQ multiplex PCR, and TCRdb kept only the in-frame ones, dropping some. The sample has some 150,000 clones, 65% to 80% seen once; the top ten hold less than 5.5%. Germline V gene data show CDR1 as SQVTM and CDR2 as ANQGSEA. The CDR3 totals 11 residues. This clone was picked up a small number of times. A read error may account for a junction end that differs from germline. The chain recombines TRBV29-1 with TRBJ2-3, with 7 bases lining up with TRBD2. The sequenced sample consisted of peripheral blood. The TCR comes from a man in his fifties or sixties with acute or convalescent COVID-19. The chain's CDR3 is CSVEDLGRALF. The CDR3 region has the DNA TGCAGCGTTGAAGATCTAGGGAGGGCCCTTTTT.